This TCR beta chain was recorded in a study of somatic mutations in cytotoxic T cells in rheumatoid arthritis. Overall study: In some cases, T-cell populations stained with V beta antibodies were flow-sorted at nearly 100% purity, and these included V beta1+ cells sequenced for TCRB.

Libraries were prepared by immunoSEQ multiplex PCR; TCRdb keeps only in-frame clonotypes and omits some of them. The profile shows about 20,000 clones, around 84% of them singletons. The control group consisted of about 22 healthy blood donors, whose median age was roughly 54 years (range about 21-75) and of whom 45% to 70% were female. To note about this clone: One junction end disagrees with the germline gene, perhaps due to a read error.

This CDR3 contains 13 residues. Germline lookup yields CDR1 SGHVS and CDR2 FNYEAQ. This chain joins TRBV7-6 and TRBJ1-1; no clear D. This sequence originates from a woman aged 45-65 years in good health. Specimen: CD8+ T cells sorted from blood. The CDR3 bases are TGCGCCAGCAGCCAAGAAGGTGACACTGAAGCTTTCTTT. Translated, it gives CASSQEGDTEAFF.